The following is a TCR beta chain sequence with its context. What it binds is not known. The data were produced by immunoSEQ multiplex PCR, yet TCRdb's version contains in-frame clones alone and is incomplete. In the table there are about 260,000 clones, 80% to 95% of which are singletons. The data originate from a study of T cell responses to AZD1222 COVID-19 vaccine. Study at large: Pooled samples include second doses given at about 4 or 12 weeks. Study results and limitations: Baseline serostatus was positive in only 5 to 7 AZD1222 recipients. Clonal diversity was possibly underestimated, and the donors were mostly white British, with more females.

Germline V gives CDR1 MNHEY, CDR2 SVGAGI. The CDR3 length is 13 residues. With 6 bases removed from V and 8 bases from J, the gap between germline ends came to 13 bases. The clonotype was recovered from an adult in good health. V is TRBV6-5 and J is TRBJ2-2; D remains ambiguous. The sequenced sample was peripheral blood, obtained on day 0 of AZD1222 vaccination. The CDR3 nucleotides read TGTGCCAGCAGAAACTGGCGAAGGGGGGAGCTGTTTTTT. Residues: CASRNWRRGELFF.